The 3 T cell receptor beta chains listed next were all sequenced from one sample in a study of vaccination effects on CD4 cells after COVID-19. Antigens for these TCRs are unknown. The repertoire was sequenced with immunoSEQ multiplex PCR; TCRdb's copy has only in-frame clones and lacks some. Among 50,000 to 65,000 clones, 80% were seen once, and the ten largest hold about 2.2%. Expansion of antigen-specific CD4+ T cells with viral peptide pools was carried out by the ViraFEST assay before sequencing. Isolating CD4+ T cells followed approximately 11 days of culture. The sequencing used CD4+ T cells from PBMCs cultured with HCoV-229E spike peptides, collected before COVID-19 vaccination. These receptors were taken from a human donor who received a COVID-19 vaccine.

The V and J genes are TRBV19 and TRBJ2-6; maybe TRBD1 (5 bases). This CDR3 is 16 amino acids long. Germline loops: CDR1 LNHDA, CDR2 SQIVND (reference sequence). V lost 4 bases to trimming and J lost 0 bases, with 10 bases between them. CDR3 residues: CASSNQGFSGANVLTF. CDR3 coding DNA: TGTGCCAGTAGTAACCAGGGCTTCTCTGGGGCCAACGTCCTGACTTTC.

This clone was counted a few times. The chain joins TRBV27 to TRBJ1-6, with no clear D. CDR1 is MNHEY and CDR2 is SMNVEV in the germline V gene (reference sequence). Between the trimmed V and J ends, which lost 6 bases and 7 bases, there was a span of 16 bases. The CDR3 covers 15 residues. As DNA, the CDR3 is TGTGCCAGCAGCCGAAGCCGGACGGGGAATTCACCCCTCCACTTT. Amino acids: CASSRSRTGNSPLHF.

The genes are TRBV6-1 and TRBJ1-2; D not certain. This CDR3 is 16 amino acids long. The germline gives CDR1 MNHNS, CDR2 SASEGT. The germline V and J ends were trimmed by 4 bases and 2 bases, with 17 bases remaining between them. CDR3 coding DNA: TGTGCCAGCAGTGCCTCGTTTGACGGCGGGAACTATGGCTACACCTTC. Amino acids: CASSASFDGGNYGYTF.